This T cell receptor beta chain was identified in a study of immune cell composition in non-small cell lung cancer. Study-wide points: Tumour-reactive clones were not shown to match dominant in vivo tumour clones.

Profiling relied on immunoSEQ multiplex PCR, and the TCRdb table lists in-frame clones only, not all of them. The sample holds a few thousand clones, 55% to 80% seen once. The length of the CDR3 is 14 residues. Germline values: CDR1 SGDLS, CDR2 YYNGEE. Trimming took 3 bases from V and 7 from J; bases not matched to a gene: 7. The normal lung sample lay at least 3 cm, and maximally far, from the tumour. This clone was counted between two and nine times. Its antigen remains unknown. This TCR was sampled from a human donor with non-small cell lung cancer. The sample consisted of non-adjacent lung tissue. V is TRBV9 and J is TRBJ1-2; 9 bases are shared with TRBD1. The CDR3 loop reads CASSATDRGTGYTF. As DNA, the CDR3 is TGTGCCAGCAGCGCCACGGACAGGGGTACTGGCTACACCTTC.